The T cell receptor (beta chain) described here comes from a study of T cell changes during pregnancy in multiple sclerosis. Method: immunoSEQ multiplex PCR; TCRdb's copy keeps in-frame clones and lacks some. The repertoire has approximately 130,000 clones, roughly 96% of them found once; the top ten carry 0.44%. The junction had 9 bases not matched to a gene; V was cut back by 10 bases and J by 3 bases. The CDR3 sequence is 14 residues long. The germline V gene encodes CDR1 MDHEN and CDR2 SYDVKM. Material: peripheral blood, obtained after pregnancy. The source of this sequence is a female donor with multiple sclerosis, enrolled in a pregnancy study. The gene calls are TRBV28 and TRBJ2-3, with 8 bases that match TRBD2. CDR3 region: CATAGGRVTDTQYF. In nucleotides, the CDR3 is TGTGCCACCGCGGGGGGACGAGTAACAGATACGCAGTATTTT.